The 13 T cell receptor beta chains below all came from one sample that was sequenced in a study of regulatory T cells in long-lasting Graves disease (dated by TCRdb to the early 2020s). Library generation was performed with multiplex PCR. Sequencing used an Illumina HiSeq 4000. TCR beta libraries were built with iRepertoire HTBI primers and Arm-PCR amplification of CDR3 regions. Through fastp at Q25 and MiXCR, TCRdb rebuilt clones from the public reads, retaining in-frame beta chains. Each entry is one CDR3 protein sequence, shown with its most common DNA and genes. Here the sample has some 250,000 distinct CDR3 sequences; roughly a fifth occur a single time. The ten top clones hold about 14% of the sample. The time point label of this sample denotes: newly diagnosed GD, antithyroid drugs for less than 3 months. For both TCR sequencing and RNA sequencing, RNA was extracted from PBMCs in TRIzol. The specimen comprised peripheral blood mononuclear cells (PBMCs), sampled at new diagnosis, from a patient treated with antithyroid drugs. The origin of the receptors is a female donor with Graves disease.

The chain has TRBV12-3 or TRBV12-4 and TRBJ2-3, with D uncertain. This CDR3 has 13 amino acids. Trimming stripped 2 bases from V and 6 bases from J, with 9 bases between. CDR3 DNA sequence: TGTGCCAGCAGTTTAACGCTGGGCGATACGCAGTATTTT. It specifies CASSLTLGDTQYF.

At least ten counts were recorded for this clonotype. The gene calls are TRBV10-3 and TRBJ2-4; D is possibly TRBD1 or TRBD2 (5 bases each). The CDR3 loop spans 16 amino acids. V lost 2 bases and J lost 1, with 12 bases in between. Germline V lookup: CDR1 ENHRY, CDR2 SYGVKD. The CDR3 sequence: CAISENLGVAKNIQYF. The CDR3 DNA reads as TGTGCCATCAGTGAGAATTTGGGGGTTGCCAAAAACATTCAGTACTTC.

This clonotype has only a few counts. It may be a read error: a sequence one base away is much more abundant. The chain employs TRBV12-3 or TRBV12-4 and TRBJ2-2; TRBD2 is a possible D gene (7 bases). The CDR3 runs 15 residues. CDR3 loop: CASSGAGHVGGEPFF. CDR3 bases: TGTGCCAGCAGTGGAGCGGGACATGTGGGCGGGGAGCCGTTTTTT.

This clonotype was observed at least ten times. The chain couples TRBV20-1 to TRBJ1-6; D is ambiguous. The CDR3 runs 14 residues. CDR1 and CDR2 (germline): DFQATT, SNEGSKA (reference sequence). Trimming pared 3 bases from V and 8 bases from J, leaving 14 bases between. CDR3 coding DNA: TGCAGTGCTAGGTCGGCCACCGGGGATTCACCCCTCCACTTT. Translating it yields CSARSATGDSPLHF.

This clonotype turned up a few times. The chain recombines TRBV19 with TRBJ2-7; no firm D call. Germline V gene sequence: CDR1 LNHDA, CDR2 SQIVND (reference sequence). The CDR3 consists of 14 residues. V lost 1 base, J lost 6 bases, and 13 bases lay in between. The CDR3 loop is CASSIAFVDSEQYF. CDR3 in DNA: TGTGCCAGTAGTATAGCGTTCGTAGACTCCGAGCAGTACTTC.

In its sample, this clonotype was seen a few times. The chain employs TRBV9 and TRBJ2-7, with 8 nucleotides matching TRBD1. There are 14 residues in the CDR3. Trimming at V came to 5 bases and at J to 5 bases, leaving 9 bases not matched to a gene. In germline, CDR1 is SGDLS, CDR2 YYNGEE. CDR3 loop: CASSPSGQAHEQYF. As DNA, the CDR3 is TGTGCCAGCAGTCCATCGGGACAGGCCCACGAGCAGTACTTC.

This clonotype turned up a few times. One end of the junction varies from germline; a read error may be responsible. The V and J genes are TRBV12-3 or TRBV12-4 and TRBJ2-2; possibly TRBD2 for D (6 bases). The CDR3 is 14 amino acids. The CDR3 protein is CASGSTTPGGELLF. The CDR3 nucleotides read TGTGCCAGCGGTAGCACAACCCCGGGCGGGGAGCTGCTTTTT.

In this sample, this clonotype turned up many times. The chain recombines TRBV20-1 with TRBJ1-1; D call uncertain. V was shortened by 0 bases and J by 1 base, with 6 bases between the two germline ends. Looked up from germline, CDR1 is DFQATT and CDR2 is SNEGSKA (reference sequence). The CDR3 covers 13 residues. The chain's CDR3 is CSARDTENTEAFF. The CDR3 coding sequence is TGCAGTGCTAGAGACACGGAGAACACTGAAGCTTTCTTT.

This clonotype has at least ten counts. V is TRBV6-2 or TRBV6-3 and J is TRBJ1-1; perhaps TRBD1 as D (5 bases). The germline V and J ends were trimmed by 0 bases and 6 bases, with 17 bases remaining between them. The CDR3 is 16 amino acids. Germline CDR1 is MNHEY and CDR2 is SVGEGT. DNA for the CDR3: TGTGCCAGCAGTTACTCGGGATCCAGGGTGGCGGCTGAAGCTTTCTTT. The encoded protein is CASSYSGSRVAAEAFF.

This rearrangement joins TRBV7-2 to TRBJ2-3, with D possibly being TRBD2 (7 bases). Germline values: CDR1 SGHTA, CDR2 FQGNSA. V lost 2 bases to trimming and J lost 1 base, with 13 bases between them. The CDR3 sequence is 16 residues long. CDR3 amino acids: CASSLFGGLGTDTQYF. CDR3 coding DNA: TGTGCCAGCAGCTTATTCGGGGGGCTAGGCACAGATACGCAGTATTTT.

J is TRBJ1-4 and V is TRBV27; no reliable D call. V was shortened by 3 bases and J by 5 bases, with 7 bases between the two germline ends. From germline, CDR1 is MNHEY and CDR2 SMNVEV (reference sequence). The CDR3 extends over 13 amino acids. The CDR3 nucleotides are TGTGCCAGCAGTTTTCGAGACAATGAAAAACTGTTTTTT. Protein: CASSFRDNEKLFF.

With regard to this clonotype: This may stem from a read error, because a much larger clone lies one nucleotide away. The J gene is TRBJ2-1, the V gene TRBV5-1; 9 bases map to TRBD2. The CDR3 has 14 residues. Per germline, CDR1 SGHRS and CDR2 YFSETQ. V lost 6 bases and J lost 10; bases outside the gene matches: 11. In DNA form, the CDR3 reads TGCGCCAGCAAAGGGCGGGAGGGCCCCTACGAGCAGTTCTTC. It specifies CASKGREGPYEQFF.

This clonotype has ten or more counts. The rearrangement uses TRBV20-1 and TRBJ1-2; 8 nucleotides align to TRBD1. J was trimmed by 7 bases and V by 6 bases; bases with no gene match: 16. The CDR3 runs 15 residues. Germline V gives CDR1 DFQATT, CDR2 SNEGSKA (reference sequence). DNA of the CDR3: TGCAGTGCGTCAAATCGGACAGGGAGGATGGGTGGCTACACCTTC. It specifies CSASNRTGRMGGYTF.